The 18 T cell receptor beta chains listed next were all sequenced from one sample in a study of cytomegalovirus exposure and HLA in healthy donors (dated by TCRdb to 2017 to 2019). The library relied on the immunoSEQ multiplex PCR assay. Drawn from immuneACCESS, this table holds only the in-frame rearrangements with V and J called that TCRdb kept. Clones are partly lost; checked studies trace under half to an unresolved V gene and leave the rest unexplained. Here the sample has hundreds of thousands of clones; roughly 90% occur a single time. The top ten constitute roughly 0.75% of the sample. Sequenced sample: PBMCs. Every receptor here comes from a woman in her late teens or twenties in good health and CMV-seronegative.

The V gene is TRBV28, the J gene TRBJ1-2, with 7 positions matching TRBD1. J lost 5 bases, V lost 3 bases, and 9 bases had no gene match. Germline V gene lookup returns CDR1 MDHEN and CDR2 SYDVKM. The length of the CDR3 is 15 residues. CDR3 DNA sequence: TGTGCCAGCAGTTTTACCGGGACAGTTCGATATGGCTACACCTTC. It encodes CASSFTGTVRYGYTF.

CDR3 loop: CASSFYGTGLNTIYF. As DNA, the CDR3 is TGTGCCAGCAGCTTTTACGGGACAGGGTTAAACACCATATATTTT. The chain recombines TRBV7-2 with TRBJ1-3; TRBD1 agrees at 9 bases. Germline-derived CDR1 and CDR2 are SGHTA and FQGNSA. The ends lost 3 bases at V and 6 bases at J; junction bases unmatched: 6. The CDR3 is 15 amino acids.

This clone was seen once. The rearrangement links TRBV2 to TRBJ2-2, with TRBD2 as a possible D gene (5 bases). Germline CDR1 and CDR2: SNHLY and FYNNEI. V shed 4 bases and J shed 0 bases, with 6 bases lying between them. The CDR3 totals 14 residues. CDR3 in amino acids: CASSVDSNTGELFF. The CDR3 DNA reads as TGTGCCAGCAGTGTGGACTCGAACACCGGGGAGCTGTTTTTT.

The V gene is TRBV28, the J gene TRBJ2-1; 8 bases are shared with TRBD2. Trimming cost V 5 bases and J 4 bases; bases outside gene matches: 7. The CDR3 totals 15 residues. Per the germline V gene, CDR1 is MDHEN and CDR2 is SYDVKM. The CDR3, as DNA: TGTGCCAGCAGTGCCCGACCTAGCGGGTACAATGAGCAGTTCTTC. Encoded protein: CASSARPSGYNEQFF.

The chain uses TRBV9 and TRBJ1-4; weak D call: TRBD1 (6 bases). CDR1 is SGDLS and CDR2 is YYNGEE in the germline V gene. V was pared by 4 bases and J by 5 bases, with 15 bases between. This CDR3 contains 15 residues. CDR3 nucleotide sequence: TGTGCCAGCAGCCGGCGGGGGCAGGGGAATGAAAAACTGTTTTTT. This sequence encodes CASSRRGQGNEKLFF.

This rearrangement joins TRBV30 to TRBJ2-3; tentative D call: TRBD2 (5 bases). The V gene's germline CDR1 is GTSNPN and CDR2 SVGIG (reference sequence). This CDR3 contains 15 residues. V was cut by 0 bases and J by 0 bases, with 10 bases left in between. CDR3 sequence (DNA): TGTGCCTGGAGTGTATCGGGCGGGAGCACAGATACGCAGTATTTT. Translation: CAWSVSGGSTDTQYF. The full variable domain, rest sourced from reference TRBV30 and TRBJ2-3, is SQTIHQWPATLVQPVGSPLSLECTVEGTSNPNLYWYRQAAGRGLQLLFYSVGIGQISSEVPQNLSASRPQDRQFILSSKKLLLSDSGFYLCAWSVSGGSTDTQYFGPGTRLTVL.

The rearrangement joins TRBV9 to TRBJ2-3; the D is unclear. V gave up 4 bases and J gave up 6 bases, with 15 bases separating them. The germline V gene encodes CDR1 SGDLS and CDR2 YYNGEE. CDR3 length equals 14 residues. The CDR3: CASSTSRLGDTQYF. Here the CDR3 DNA reads TGTGCCAGCAGCACCTCCCGACTTGGGGATACGCAGTATTTT. The variable domain in full, completed from reference TRBV9 and TRBJ2-3, reads DSGVTQTPKHLITATGQRVTLRCSPRSGDLSVYWYQQSLDQGLQFLIQYYNGEERAKGNILERFSAQQFPDLHSELNLSSLELGDSALYFCASSTSRLGDTQYFGPGTRLTVL.

This chain links TRBV7-9 with TRBJ1-2, with 10 bases identical to TRBD1. The germline gives CDR1 SEHNR, CDR2 FQNEAQ (reference sequence). The CDR3 contains 14 residues. V trimming: 5 bases; J trimming: 4 bases; junction bases outside the gene matches: 4. CDR3: CASSPTGGTYGYTF. The CDR3 DNA reads TGTGCCAGCAGCCCGACAGGGGGCACCTATGGCTACACCTTC.

The chain employs TRBV9 and TRBJ2-7, with unresolved D. Trimming cost V 0 bases and J 2 bases, with 12 bases left between them. CDR1 is SGDLS and CDR2 is YYNGEE in the germline V gene. The CDR3 extends over 15 amino acids. CDR3 region: CASSVGGIPAYEQYF. CDR3 DNA: TGTGCCAGCAGCGTAGGAGGAATACCCGCCTACGAGCAGTACTTC.

The chain employs TRBV5-1 and TRBJ2-7; D call uncertain. Germline assignment: CDR1 SGHRS and CDR2 YFSETQ. The V end was cut by 0 bases, the J end by 2 bases, with 6 bases between. The CDR3 runs to 13 residues. DNA for the CDR3: TGCGCCAGCAGCTTGGACAGAACCTACGAGCAGTACTTC. Its protein is CASSLDRTYEQYF.

This clone was counted only a few times. The V call is TRBV5-8, the J call TRBJ1-2; 7 bases agree with TRBD1. V lost 5 bases to trimming and J lost 8 bases; unmatched junction nucleotides: 6. CDR1 SGHTS and CDR2 YDEGEE come from the germline V gene. This CDR3 is 12 amino acids long. The CDR3 loop reads CASRLTGEGYTF. CDR3 bases: TGTGCCAGCAGACTTACAGGGGAAGGCTACACCTTC. The full variable domain, completed using reference TRBV5-8 and TRBJ1-2, is EAGVTQSPTHLIKTRGQQATLRCSPISGHTSVYWYQQALGLGLQFLLWYDEGEERNRGNFPPRFSGRQFPNYSSELNVNALELEDSALYLCASRLTGEGYTFGSGTRLTVV.

This clone was seen only a few times. The V call is TRBV27, the J call TRBJ1-1; a weak D match, TRBD1 (5 bases). Trimming left V 7 bases short and J 5 bases short, with 11 bases between. This CDR3 contains 12 residues. From germline, CDR1 is MNHEY and CDR2 SMNVEV (reference sequence). The CDR3 reads CASIIRVTEAFF. For the CDR3, the DNA is TGTGCCAGCATTATCAGGGTGACTGAAGCTTTCTTT.

The rearrangement uses TRBV2 and TRBJ2-5; D uncertain. The CDR3 covers 15 residues. V was clipped by 3 bases and J by 0 bases, with 11 bases between them. Germline CDR1 reads SNHLY; CDR2 reads FYNNEI. The CDR3 here is CASSDRILNQETQYF. The CDR3 DNA reads as TGTGCCAGCAGTGATAGAATTCTGAACCAAGAGACCCAGTACTTC. The complete variable domain, with remaining parts taken from reference TRBV2 and TRBJ2-5, reads EPEVTQTPSHQVTQMGQEVILRCVPISNHLYFYWYRQILGQKVEFLVSFYNNEISEKSEIFDDQFSVERPDGSNFTLKIRSTKLEDSAMYFCASSDRILNQETQYFGPGTRLLVL.

This clone came up once. The chain couples TRBV7-9 to TRBJ2-2; D gene ambiguous. The length of the CDR3 is 12 residues. CDR1 and CDR2 (germline): SEHNR, FQNEAQ (reference sequence). V gave up 4 bases and J gave up 6 bases, with 6 bases separating them. The CDR3 DNA reads as TGTGCCAGCAGCTGGCTTCCCGGGGAGCTGTTTTTT. Protein: CASSWLPGELFF.

The genes are TRBV6-5 and TRBJ1-2; no firm D call. CDR1 is MNHEY and CDR2 is SVGAGI in the germline V gene. V dropped 4 bases and J dropped 2 bases, with 17 bases sitting between them. There are 16 residues in the CDR3. The CDR3, as DNA: TGTGCCAGCAGTTCCGCCGGAACAGTCGCCAACTATGGCTACACCTTC. This gives the protein CASSSAGTVANYGYTF.

The rearrangement joins TRBV6-5 to TRBJ1-1, with D possibly TRBD1 on 5 matching bases. V lost 5 bases and J 1 base, leaving 14 bases between the germline ends. This CDR3 comprises 15 residues. CDR1 and CDR2 (germline): MNHEY, SVGAGI. CDR3 protein: CASSRVGGRNTEAFF. The CDR3 DNA is TGTGCCAGCAGTAGGGTGGGGGGAAGGAACACTGAAGCTTTCTTT.

CDR3 nucleotides: TGTGCCAGCAGCCATAGAACAGATACGCAGTATTTT. Translating it yields CASSHRTDTQYF. The chain employs TRBV7-8 and TRBJ2-3; D is unclear. The V end was cut by 5 bases, the J end by 3 bases, with 6 bases between. Germline-derived CDR1 and CDR2 are SGHVS and FQNEAQ. The CDR3 extends over 12 amino acids.

The gene calls are TRBV5-4 and TRBJ2-2; TRBD1 is a possible D gene (6 bases). Germline CDR1 SGHNT, CDR2 YYREEE (reference sequence). The CDR3 extends over 12 amino acids. Trimming removed 10 bases from V and 5 bases from J, with 12 bases in between. DNA of the CDR3: TGTGCCCAGGGGTGGATTACCGGGGAGCTGTTTTTT. Its translation: CAQGWITGELFF.